Detailed here is one TCR beta chain. The antigen remains undetermined. The data are from a study of cytomegalovirus exposure and HLA in healthy donors. Clones were sequenced by immunoSEQ multiplex PCR, and TCRdb holds only the in-frame ones, with some missing. The repertoire holds 150,000 to 200,000 clones, with about 82% as singletons. Study outcomes and limitations: Subsequent analysis revealed that first-cohort TCR clusters tended to co-occur in the 90 to 150 validation repertoires. The study labeled more than 150 TCR beta chains cytomegalovirus-associated.

There are 15 residues in the CDR3. Trimming took 0 bases from V and 2 from J; bases not matched to a gene: 2. The germline V gene has CDR1 MNHEY and CDR2 SMNVEV (reference sequence). The donors formed part of the approximately 130-subject validation cohort, distinct from the roughly 660-subject first cohort. The specimen sequenced was PBMCs. V gene TRBV27 combines with J gene TRBJ2-7; 9 bases fit TRBD2. This receptor was taken from a man aged 25 to 45 in good health and CMV-seropositive. As DNA, the CDR3 is TGTGCCAGCAGTTTATCGGGACTAGCCACCTACGAGCAGTACTTC. It translates to CASSLSGLATYEQYF.